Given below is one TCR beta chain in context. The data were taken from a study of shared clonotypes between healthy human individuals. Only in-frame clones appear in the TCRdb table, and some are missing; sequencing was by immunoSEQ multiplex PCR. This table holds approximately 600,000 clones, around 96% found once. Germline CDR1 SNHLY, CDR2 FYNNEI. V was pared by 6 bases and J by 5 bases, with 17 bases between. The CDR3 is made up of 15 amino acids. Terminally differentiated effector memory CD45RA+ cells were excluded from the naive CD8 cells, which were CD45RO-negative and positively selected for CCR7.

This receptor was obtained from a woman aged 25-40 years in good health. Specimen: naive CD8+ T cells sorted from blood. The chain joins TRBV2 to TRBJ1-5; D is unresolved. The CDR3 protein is CASSPVYPWDQPQHF. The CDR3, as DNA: TGTGCCAGCAGCCCCGTCTATCCTTGGGATCAGCCCCAGCATTTT.